This TCR beta chain appears in the sequencing data of a study of blood T cell repertoires in COVID-19. Whole-study context: Sources were T cells, B-cell-depleted T cells, or PBMCs; the material itself was cDNA or gDNA.

Patients of the Seattle cohort, enrolled during active infection, were followed longitudinally. This CDR3 is built from 15 residues. The germline V gene has CDR1 MDHEN and CDR2 SYDVKM. Trimming cost V 5 bases and J 5 bases, with 18 bases left between them. Authors' analysis steps: Nucleated cell number was recorded as an estimate derived from reference gene primer amplification. Generated by immunoSEQ multiplex PCR, the TCRdb table keeps only in-frame clones and is missing some. From that table come the V and J calls and clone size; the DNA was used to work out D and trimming. The profile covers approximately 70,000 clones, with about 85% appearing a single time and around 3.6% taken by the ten largest.

The rearrangement joins TRBV28 to TRBJ1-2; no firm D call. The source of this sequence is a woman in her 50s with COVID-19, enrolled during active disease. The sequenced sample consisted of peripheral blood. In nucleotides, the CDR3 is TGTGCCAGCAGTCCAACAGCAGAGATGTGGTATGGCTACACCTTC. It encodes CASSPTAEMWYGYTF.